The entry that follows covers one T cell receptor beta chain sequence. The antigen remains undetermined. Trimming pared 9 bases from V and 8 bases from J, leaving 21 bases between. The CDR3 length is 14 residues. Germline-derived CDR1 and CDR2 are WNHNN and SYGVQD (reference sequence). This entry belongs to a study of vaccination effects on CD4 cells after COVID-19. Study overall: Sample provision by two convalescent patients occurred 16 days and one week before vaccination.

Study results and caveats: Convalescent patients were few in the study, and early post-infection timepoints were absent. New vaccine-induced clones dominated convalescents' post-vaccine spike-reactive clones.

The method was immunoSEQ multiplex PCR; TCRdb's version includes in-frame clones alone and lacks a portion of them. The sample records about 45,000 clones, approximately 70% being singletons. Sequencing was preceded by expansion of antigen-specific CD4+ T cells with viral peptide pools in the ViraFEST assay. CD4+ T cell isolation took place after nine to eleven days of culture. Convalescent patients had PCR-confirmed SARS-CoV-2 infection between March and December 2020. PBMC were cultured at a few million per well with 8 to 10 IU/ml IL-2 and approximately 10 ug/ml peptides. This chain connects TRBV10-1 to TRBJ2-3, with D tentatively TRBD2 (5 bases). The sequenced sample was CD4+ T cells from PBMCs cultured with a peptide pool, obtained before COVID-19 vaccination. The receptor was derived from a human donor who had a prior SARS-CoV-2 infection. The CDR3 reads CARGLHPSAGTQYF. The CDR3 DNA is TGCGCCAGAGGACTCCATCCGAGCGCCGGTACGCAGTATTTT.